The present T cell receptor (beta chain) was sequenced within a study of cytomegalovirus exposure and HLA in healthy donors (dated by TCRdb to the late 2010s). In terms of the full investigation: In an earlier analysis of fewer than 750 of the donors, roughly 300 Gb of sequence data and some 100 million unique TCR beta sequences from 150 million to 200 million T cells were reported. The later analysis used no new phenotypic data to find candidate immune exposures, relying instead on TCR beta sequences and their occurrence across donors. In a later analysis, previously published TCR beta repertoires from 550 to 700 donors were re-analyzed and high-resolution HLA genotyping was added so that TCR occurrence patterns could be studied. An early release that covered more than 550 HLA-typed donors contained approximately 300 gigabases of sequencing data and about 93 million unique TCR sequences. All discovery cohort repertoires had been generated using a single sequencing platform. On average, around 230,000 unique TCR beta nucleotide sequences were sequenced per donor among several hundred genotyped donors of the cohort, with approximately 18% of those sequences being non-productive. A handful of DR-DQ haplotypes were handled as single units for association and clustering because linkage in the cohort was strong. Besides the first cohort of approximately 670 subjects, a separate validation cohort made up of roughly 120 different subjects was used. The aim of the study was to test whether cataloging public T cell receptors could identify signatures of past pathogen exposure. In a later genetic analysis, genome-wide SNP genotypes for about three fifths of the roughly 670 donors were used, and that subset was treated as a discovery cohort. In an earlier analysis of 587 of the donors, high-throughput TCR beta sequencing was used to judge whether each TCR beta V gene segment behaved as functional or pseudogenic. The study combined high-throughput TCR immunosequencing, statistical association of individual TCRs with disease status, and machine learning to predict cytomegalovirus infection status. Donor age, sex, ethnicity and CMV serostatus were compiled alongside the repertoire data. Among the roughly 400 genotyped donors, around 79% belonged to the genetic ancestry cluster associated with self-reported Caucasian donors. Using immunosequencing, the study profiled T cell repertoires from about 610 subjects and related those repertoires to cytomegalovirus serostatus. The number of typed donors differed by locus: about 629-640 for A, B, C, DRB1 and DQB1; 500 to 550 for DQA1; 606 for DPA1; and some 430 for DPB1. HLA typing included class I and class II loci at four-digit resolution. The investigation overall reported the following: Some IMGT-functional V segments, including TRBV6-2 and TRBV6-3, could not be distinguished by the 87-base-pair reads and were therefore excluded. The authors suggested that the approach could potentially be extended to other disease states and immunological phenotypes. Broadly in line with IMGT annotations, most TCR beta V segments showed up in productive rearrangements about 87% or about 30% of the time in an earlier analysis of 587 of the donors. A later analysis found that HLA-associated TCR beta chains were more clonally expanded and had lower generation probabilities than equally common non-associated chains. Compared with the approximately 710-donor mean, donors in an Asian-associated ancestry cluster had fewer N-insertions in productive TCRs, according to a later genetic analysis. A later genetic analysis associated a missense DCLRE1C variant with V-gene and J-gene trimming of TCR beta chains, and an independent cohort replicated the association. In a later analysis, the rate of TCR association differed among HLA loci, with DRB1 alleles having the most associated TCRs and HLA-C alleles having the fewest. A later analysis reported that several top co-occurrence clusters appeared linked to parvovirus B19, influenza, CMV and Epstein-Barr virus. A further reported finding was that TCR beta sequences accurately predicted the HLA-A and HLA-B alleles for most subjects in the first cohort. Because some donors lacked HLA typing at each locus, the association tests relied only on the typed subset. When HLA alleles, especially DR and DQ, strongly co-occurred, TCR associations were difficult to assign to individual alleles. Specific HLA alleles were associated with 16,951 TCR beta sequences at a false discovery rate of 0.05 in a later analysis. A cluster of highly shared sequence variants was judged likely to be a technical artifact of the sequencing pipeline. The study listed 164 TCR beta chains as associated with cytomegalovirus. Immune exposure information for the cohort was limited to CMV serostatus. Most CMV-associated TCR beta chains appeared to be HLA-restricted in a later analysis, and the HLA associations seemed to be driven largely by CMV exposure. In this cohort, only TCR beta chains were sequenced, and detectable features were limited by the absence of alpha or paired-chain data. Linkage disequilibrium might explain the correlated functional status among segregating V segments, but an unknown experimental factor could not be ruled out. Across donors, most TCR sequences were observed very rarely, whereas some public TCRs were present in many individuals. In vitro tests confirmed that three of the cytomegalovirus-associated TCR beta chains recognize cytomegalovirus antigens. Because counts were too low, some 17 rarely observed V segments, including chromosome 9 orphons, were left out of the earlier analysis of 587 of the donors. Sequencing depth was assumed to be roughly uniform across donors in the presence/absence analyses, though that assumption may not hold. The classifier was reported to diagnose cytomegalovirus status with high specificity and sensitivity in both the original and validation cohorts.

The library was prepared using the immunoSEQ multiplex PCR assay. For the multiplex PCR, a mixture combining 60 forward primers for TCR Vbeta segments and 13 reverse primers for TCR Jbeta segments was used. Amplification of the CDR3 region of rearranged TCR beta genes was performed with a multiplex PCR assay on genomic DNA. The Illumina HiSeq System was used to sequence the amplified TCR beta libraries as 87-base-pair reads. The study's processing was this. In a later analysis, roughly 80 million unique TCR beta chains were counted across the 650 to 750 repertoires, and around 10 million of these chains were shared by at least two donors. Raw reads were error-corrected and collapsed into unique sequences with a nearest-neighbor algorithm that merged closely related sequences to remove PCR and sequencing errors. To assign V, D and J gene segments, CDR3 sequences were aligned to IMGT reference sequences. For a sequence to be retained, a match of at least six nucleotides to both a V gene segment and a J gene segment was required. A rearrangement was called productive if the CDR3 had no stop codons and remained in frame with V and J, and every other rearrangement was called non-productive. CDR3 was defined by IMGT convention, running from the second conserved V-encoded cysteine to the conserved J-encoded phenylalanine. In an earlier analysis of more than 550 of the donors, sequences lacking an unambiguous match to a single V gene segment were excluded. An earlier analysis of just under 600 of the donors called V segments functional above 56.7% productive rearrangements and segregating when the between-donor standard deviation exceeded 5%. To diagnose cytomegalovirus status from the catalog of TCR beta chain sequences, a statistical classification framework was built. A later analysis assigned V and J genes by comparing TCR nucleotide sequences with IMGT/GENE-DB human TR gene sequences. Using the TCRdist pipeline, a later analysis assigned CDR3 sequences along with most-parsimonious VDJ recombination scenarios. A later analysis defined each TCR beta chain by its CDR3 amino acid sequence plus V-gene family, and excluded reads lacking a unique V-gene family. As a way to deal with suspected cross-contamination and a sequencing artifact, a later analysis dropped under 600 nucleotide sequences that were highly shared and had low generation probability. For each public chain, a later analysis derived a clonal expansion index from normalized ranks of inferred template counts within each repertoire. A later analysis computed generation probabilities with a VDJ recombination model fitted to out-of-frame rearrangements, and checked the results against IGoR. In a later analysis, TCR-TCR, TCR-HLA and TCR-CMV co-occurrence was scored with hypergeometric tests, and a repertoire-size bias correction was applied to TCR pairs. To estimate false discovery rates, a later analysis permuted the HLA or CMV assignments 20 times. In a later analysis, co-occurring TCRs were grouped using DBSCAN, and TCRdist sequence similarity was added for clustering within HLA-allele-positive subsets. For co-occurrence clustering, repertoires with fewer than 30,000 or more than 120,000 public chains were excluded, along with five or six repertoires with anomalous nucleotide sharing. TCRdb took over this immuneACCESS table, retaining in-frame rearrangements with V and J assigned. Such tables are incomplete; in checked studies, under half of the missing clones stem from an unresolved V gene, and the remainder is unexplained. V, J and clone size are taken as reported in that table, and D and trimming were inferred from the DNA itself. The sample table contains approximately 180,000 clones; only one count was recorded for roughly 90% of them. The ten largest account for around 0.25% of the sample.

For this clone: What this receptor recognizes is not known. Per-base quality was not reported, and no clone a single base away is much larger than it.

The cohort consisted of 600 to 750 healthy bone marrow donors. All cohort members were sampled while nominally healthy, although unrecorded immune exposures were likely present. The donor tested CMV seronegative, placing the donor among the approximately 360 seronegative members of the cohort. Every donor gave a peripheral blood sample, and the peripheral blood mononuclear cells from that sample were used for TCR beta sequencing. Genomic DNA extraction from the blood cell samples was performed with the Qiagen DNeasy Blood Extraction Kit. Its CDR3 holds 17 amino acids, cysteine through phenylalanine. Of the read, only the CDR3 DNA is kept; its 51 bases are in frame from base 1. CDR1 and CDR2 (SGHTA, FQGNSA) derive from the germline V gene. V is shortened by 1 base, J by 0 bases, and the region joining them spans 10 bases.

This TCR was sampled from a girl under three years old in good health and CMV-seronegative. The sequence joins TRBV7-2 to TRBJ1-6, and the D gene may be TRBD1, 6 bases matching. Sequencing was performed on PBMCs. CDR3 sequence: CASSLGQGSSYNSPLHF. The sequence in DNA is TGTGCCAGCAGCTTAGGCCAGGGGAGCTCCTATAATTCACCCCTCCACTTT.